This TCR beta chain was sequenced during a study of cytomegalovirus exposure and HLA in healthy donors. Study-level points and caveats: 16,951 TCR beta sequences were associated with HLA alleles at 0.05 false discovery rate in a later analysis. Reports credit the classifier with highly specific, highly sensitive diagnosis of cytomegalovirus status.

Use of 60 Vbeta and 13 Jbeta primers characterized the PCR. Repertoires were generated with immunoSEQ multiplex PCR, while TCRdb's copy carries only in-frame clones and drops some. This repertoire shows some 180,000 clones, around 77% found once; its top ten account for less than 2%. This clone showed up just a few times. Its antigen is currently unknown. At the time of sampling, donors were nominally healthy, though unrecorded immune exposures were likely. This TCR derives from a man aged 25 to 40 in good health and CMV-seronegative. Specimen: PBMCs.

The CDR3 sequence: CASSKEGRNQPQHF. The CDR3 coding sequence is TGTGCCAGCAGCAAAGAGGGGCGCAATCAGCCCCAGCATTTT. This sequence joins TRBV21-1 and TRBJ1-5; the table's D gene call, TRBD1, was not cross checked with the DNA. TRBV21-1 is a documented pseudogene. The CDR3 spans 14 residues.